This TCR beta chain was documented in a study of Ad26.COV2.S vaccination and SARS-CoV-2 variants (dated by TCRdb to 2020 to 2022). For the study in its entirety: Vaccine-arm donors came from COV1001, a multicentre, randomized, double-blind, placebo-controlled phase I-IIa trial of Ad26.COV2.S in healthy adults. Ad26.COV2.S was given intramuscularly at 5x10^10 or 1x10^11 viral particles, as a single shot or as two shots 56 days apart. TCRbeta repertoire sequencing served as the tool for gauging how specific and how broad the SARS-CoV-2-reactive T cell receptors were following Ad26.COV2.S vaccination. A total of some 30 samples were included in the TCR-sequenced set, comprising approximately 20 Ad26.COV2.S vaccine recipients, 5 placebo recipients and 8 SARS-CoV-2 convalescent individuals. Participants in the trial were split at random into five groups of five each, receiving low-dose or high-dose Ad26.COV2.S once or twice, or else placebo on both occasions. Investigators did not know the trial group allocation while performing experiments and assessing outcomes.

Details on this clone: The antigen it binds to is not known. The record has no base qualities; no much larger clone is one base away.

Reading the label with the study, this specimen's treatment or condition is: 15 to 20 received Ad26.COV2.S at low or high dose, single or two shots; roughly five received placebo; per-sample allocation not given. Repertoires of vaccine and placebo recipients were sequenced from samples collected on day 63 after the first injection. In Cohort 1b, around 23 adults aged 18-55 years were enrolled at a single site in Boston, USA, between 29 July and 7 August 2020. Ad26.COV2.S was a replication-incompetent adenovirus type 26 vector expressing a prefusion-stabilized SARS-CoV-2 spike protein from the original Wuhan strain. The germline V gene yields MDHEN for CDR1 and SYDVKM for CDR2. V is pruned by 4 bases and J by 7 bases, leaving 9 bases of the junction without a gene match. There are 14 amino acids in the CDR3, from cysteine to phenylalanine inclusive. CDR3 DNA is the only sequence kept; it has 42 bases, read in frame from the first base.

Study-wide findings and limitations: Higher spike-specific TCR breadth was observed in Ad26.COV2.S recipients than in placebo recipients (P = 0.0014). After vaccination, substantial breadth of spike-specific CD8+ and CD4+ T cell responses was reported. The authors noted that total T cell responses may have been underestimated by the TCR breadth and depth analyses. Non-spike TCR breadth was comparable between vaccine and placebo recipients, consistent with the vaccine containing only spike. The study was not powered for comparison of responses between vaccine doses or regimens.

The immunoSEQ Assay was the method used to sequence TCRbeta CDR3 regions. After extraction, genomic DNA underwent amplification by bias-controlled multiplex PCR, followed by high-throughput sequencing. On the study's bioinformatics: To quantify the absolute abundance of every unique TCRbeta CDR3 region, sequences were collapsed and filtered. T cell fraction was estimated by normalizing TCRbeta template counts to usable DNA, with usable DNA measured through amplification of reference genes found in all nucleated cells. Repertoire TCRs were annotated as SARS-CoV-2-specific by exact matching of V gene, CDR3 amino acid sequence and J gene to a known reactive TCR set. MIRA supplied the reference SARS-CoV-2 TCR set, which was filtered for enrichment in COVID-19-positive ImmuneCODE repertoires so that public or cross-reactive TCRs were removed. Using the MIRA antigens, annotated TCRs were further analysed by specific ORF or by position within an ORF. Depth was the summed frequency of annotated unique rearrangements, while breadth was defined as annotated unique rearrangements over total unique productive rearrangements. TCR breadth was compared between groups using two-sided Wilcoxon rank-sum tests. TCRdb limited this immuneACCESS table to in-frame rearrangements with V and J called. A share of clones is missing; checked studies link under half to unresolved V genes, and the rest is unexplained. V, J and clone size derive from that table, while D and trimming were established from the DNA sequence. The sample records some 320,000 clones, approximately 86% of which are singletons. Around 2% of the sample is taken by the ten largest.

The sequence is built from TRBV28 and TRBJ2-7; 8 middle bases align to TRBD1. The sample in question was peripheral blood, obtained in a trial of Ad26.COV2.S vaccine versus placebo. This clonotype was sampled from a person aged 18-60 years who received the Ad26.COV2.S COVID-19 vaccine or a placebo. At the DNA level, the sequence is TGTGCCAGCAGTTCCCGGGACAGGTTCTCTGAGCAGTACTTC. Translated, it reads CASSSRDRFSEQYF. With all but the CDR3 taken from the reference TRBV28 and TRBJ2-7 genes, the full variable domain is: DVKVTQSSRYLVKRTGEKVFLECVQDMDHENMFWYRQDPGLGLRLIYFSYDVKMKEKGDIPEGYSVSREKKERFSLILESASTNQTSMYLCASSSRDRFSEQYFGPGTRLTVT.